A single sample is the source of the 9 T cell receptor beta chains below, sequenced in a study of blood T cell repertoires in COVID-19. Here immunoSEQ multiplex PCR was the method, and the copy in TCRdb shows in-frame clones only, minus some. The sample yields over 45,000 clones, 90% seen once. Sequencing input: peripheral blood. All receptors derive from a man aged 45-65 years with acute or convalescent COVID-19.

The chain has TRBV6-6 and TRBJ2-1, with 10 bases that match TRBD2. The V gene end was trimmed by 5 bases and the J gene end by 7 bases; junction bases not matched to a gene: 5. The CDR3 runs 14 residues. The germline CDR1 and CDR2 sequences are MNHNY and SVGAGI (reference sequence). The CDR3 coding sequence is TGTGCCAGCAGTCCCAGCGGGAGGGAGAATGAGCAGTTCTTC. Protein: CASSPSGRENEQFF.

V and J are TRBV6-2 or TRBV6-3 and TRBJ2-3; D gene uncertain. The CDR3 runs 13 residues. Germline values: CDR1 MNHEY, CDR2 SVGEGT. V lost 6 bases and J 4 bases, leaving 11 bases between the germline ends. The CDR3 sequence is CASSRPMADTQYF. In nucleotides, the CDR3 is TGTGCCAGCAGCCGGCCAATGGCAGATACGCAGTATTTT.

This chain links TRBV27 with TRBJ1-2, with D possibly being TRBD1 (5 bases). The germline CDR1 and CDR2 sequences are MNHEY and SMNVEV (reference sequence). This CDR3 spans 14 amino acids. Trimming removed 6 bases from V and 2 bases from J, with 13 bases in between. CDR3 amino acids: CASRLTRGNYGYTF. The CDR3, as DNA: TGTGCCAGCAGACTAACACGGGGGAACTATGGCTACACCTTC.

This clone was counted once. The chain's CDR3 is CASSFAGQGLGGYTF. The CDR3 bases are TGTGCCAGCAGTTTCGCCGGACAGGGTCTGGGTGGCTACACCTTC. This chain uses TRBV6-5 with TRBJ1-2; 8 nucleotides match TRBD1. The CDR3 runs to 15 residues. Germline lookup yields CDR1 MNHEY and CDR2 SVGAGI. V lost 4 bases to trimming and J lost 7 bases; unmatched junction nucleotides: 11.

The rearrangement joins TRBV7-6 to TRBJ2-1; 8 positions agree with TRBD2. The V segment lost 2 bases and the J segment 4 bases; nucleotides outside the gene matches: 4. Looked up from germline, CDR1 is SGHVS and CDR2 is FNYEAQ. This CDR3 has 15 amino acids. The CDR3 reads CASSLRTSSYNEQFF. CDR3 coding DNA: TGTGCCAGCAGCTTAAGGACTAGCTCTTACAATGAGCAGTTCTTC.

The V call is TRBV19, the J call TRBJ1-3; D might be TRBD1 (5 bases). V dropped 8 bases and J dropped 5 bases, with 13 bases sitting between them. CDR3 size: 13 residues. Germline V gene data show CDR1 as LNHDA and CDR2 as SQIVND (reference sequence). DNA for the CDR3: TGTGCCAGTCCAGGGTTCGTAAGAAACACCATATATTTT. Its translation is CASPGFVRNTIYF.

The chain couples TRBV11-2 to TRBJ2-7; 8 nucleotides agree with TRBD2. The V and J ends lost 1 base and 4 bases, in that order; junction bases with no gene match: 9. Germline V gene data show CDR1 as SGHAT and CDR2 as FQNNGV. The CDR3 covers 16 residues. CDR3 in amino acids: CASSLGMGTGGYEQYF. CDR3 coding DNA: TGTGCCAGCAGCTTAGGGATGGGGACGGGGGGGTACGAGCAGTACTTC.

This chain links TRBV7-9 with TRBJ1-6, with D possibly being TRBD1 (5 bases). This CDR3 has 17 amino acids. Germline V gene lookup returns CDR1 SEHNR and CDR2 FQNEAQ (reference sequence). Trimming removed 2 bases at V and 7 bases at J, with 18 bases between. CDR3 sequence reads: CASSLRQPRALNSPLHF. The DNA for the CDR3 is TGTGCCAGCAGCTTAAGACAGCCTCGAGCATTAAATTCACCCCTCCACTTT. The full variable domain, in which reference TRBV7-9 and TRBJ1-6 provide the parts outside the CDR3, is DTGVSQNPRHKITKRGQNVTFRCDPISEHNRLYWYRQTLGQGPEFLTYFQNEAQLEKSRLLSDRFSAERPKGSFSTLEIQRTEQGDSAMYLCASSLRQPRALNSPLHFGNGTRLTVT.

V and J are TRBV27 and TRBJ2-1, with a tentative D call TRBD1 (5 bases). The length of the CDR3 is 14 residues. CDR1 and CDR2 (germline): MNHEY, SMNVEV (reference sequence). With 5 bases removed from V and 2 bases from J, the gap between germline ends came to 10 bases. This chain's CDR3 is CASSRGSPYNEQFF. For the CDR3, the DNA is TGTGCCAGCAGTAGGGGAAGCCCCTACAATGAGCAGTTCTTC.